These T cell receptor beta chains were read from a single sample in a study of blood T cell repertoires in COVID-19. TCRdb keeps only in-frame clones here, not all; method: immunoSEQ multiplex PCR. The sample includes hundreds of thousands of clones, 86% of them seen just once. The source material was peripheral blood. These receptors all stem from a woman aged 70-85 years with COVID-19, enrolled during active disease. Each CDR3 is given with its conserved first and last residue. A D gene is named only where the DNA matches it firmly. Clone size is stated in some rows and not others, as once, few, many or a class when expanded.

CDR3 protein: CASSYSRQALTQYF
CDR3 DNA: TGTGCCAGCAGTTACTCGCGCCAGGCCCTGACCCAGTACTTC
D gene: .
V gene: TRBV6-5
J gene: TRBJ2-5
clone size: .

CDR3 protein: CASSRTYSSGGYEQYF
CDR3 DNA: TGTGCCAGCAGCCGAACCTACTCATCAGGGGGCTACGAGCAGTACTTC
D gene: TRBD1
V gene: TRBV11-2
J gene: TRBJ2-7
clone size: .

CDR3 protein: CASSSQGRGVRNTEAFF
CDR3 DNA: TGTGCCAGCAGCTCCCAGGGGAGGGGAGTAAGGAACACTGAAGCTTTCTTT
D gene: .
V gene: TRBV7-9
J gene: TRBJ1-1
clone size: .

CDR3 protein: CASSPQGAGHTEAFF
CDR3 DNA: TGTGCCAGCTCACCCCAGGGGGCAGGGCACACTGAAGCTTTCTTT
D gene: TRBD1
V gene: TRBV18
J gene: TRBJ1-1
clone size: few

CDR3 protein: CASSLGGQGLPNTEAFF
CDR3 DNA: TGTGCCAGCAGTTTGGGGGGACAGGGGCTTCCAAACACTGAAGCTTTCTTT
D gene: TRBD1
V gene: TRBV27
J gene: TRBJ1-1
clone size: .

CDR3 protein: CASSYPDGGGSDTQYF
CDR3 DNA: TGTGCCAGCAGTTACCCTGACGGGGGGGGCTCCGATACGCAGTATTTT
D gene: TRBD2
V gene: TRBV6-6
J gene: TRBJ2-3
clone size: .

CDR3 protein: CASSTDRVSYTF
CDR3 DNA: TGTGCCAGCAGCACGGACAGGGTCAGCTACACCTTC
D gene: TRBD1
V gene: TRBV6-5
J gene: TRBJ1-2
clone size: .

CDR3 protein: CASSPFGANVLTF
CDR3 DNA: TGTGCCAGCAGCCCTTTTGGGGCCAACGTCCTGACTTTC
D gene: .
V gene: TRBV7-9
J gene: TRBJ2-6
clone size: .

CDR3 protein: CASSRGQAQYF
CDR3 DNA: TGTGCCAGCAGTCGGGGACAGGCGCAGTATTTT
D gene: TRBD1
V gene: TRBV12-3/TRBV12-4
J gene: TRBJ2-3
clone size: .

CDR3 protein: CASRPLIGDYGYTF
CDR3 DNA: TGTGCCAGCAGACCACTAATAGGGGACTATGGCTACACCTTC
D gene: .
V gene: TRBV9
J gene: TRBJ1-2
clone size: .

CDR3 protein: CASGLPRQALSSYEQYF
CDR3 DNA: TGTGCTAGTGGTTTGCCTCGACAGGCCCTAAGCTCCTACGAGCAGTACTTC
D gene: .
V gene: TRBV12-5
J gene: TRBJ2-7
clone size: .

CDR3 protein: CASSVGVRGTEAFF
CDR3 DNA: TGTGCCAGCAGCGTAGGGGTTCGCGGCACTGAAGCTTTCTTT
D gene: .
V gene: TRBV11-2
J gene: TRBJ1-1
clone size: .

CDR3 protein: CASSPGTSGKDTQYF
CDR3 DNA: TGTGCCAGCTCACCAGGGACTAGCGGGAAAGATACGCAGTATTTT
D gene: TRBD2
V gene: TRBV18
J gene: TRBJ2-3
clone size: .

CDR3 protein: CAWTYGGYGYTF
CDR3 DNA: TGTGCCTGGACCTACGGGGGCTATGGCTACACCTTC
D gene: .
V gene: TRBV30
J gene: TRBJ1-2
clone size: .

CDR3 protein: CSVDREDTEAFF
CDR3 DNA: TGCAGCGTTGACCGGGAGGACACTGAAGCTTTCTTT
D gene: .
V gene: TRBV29-1
J gene: TRBJ1-1
clone size: .

CDR3 protein: CASSLTGVGNQPQHF
CDR3 DNA: TGCGCCAGCAGCTTGACAGGGGTGGGCAATCAGCCCCAGCATTTT
D gene: TRBD1
V gene: TRBV5-1
J gene: TRBJ1-5
clone size: .

CDR3 protein: CASSPGDRMGGYTF
CDR3 DNA: TGTGCCAGCAGTCCCGGGGACAGGATGGGTGGCTACACCTTC
D gene: TRBD1
V gene: TRBV6-5
J gene: TRBJ1-2
clone size: once

CDR3 protein: CAISDEDRGNSPLHF
CDR3 DNA: TGTGCCATCAGTGATGAGGACAGGGGCAATTCACCCCTCCACTTT
D gene: TRBD1
V gene: TRBV10-3
J gene: TRBJ1-6
clone size: .

CDR3 protein: CASSSYRVHNSPLHF
CDR3 DNA: TGTGCCAGCAGCAGCTACAGGGTCCATAATTCACCCCTCCACTTT
D gene: .
V gene: TRBV7-8
J gene: TRBJ1-6
clone size: .

CDR3 protein: CASSWAPGQKAFF
CDR3 DNA: TGTGCCAGCAGTTGGGCCCCAGGGCAGAAAGCTTTCTTT
D gene: .
V gene: TRBV6-2/TRBV6-3
J gene: TRBJ1-1
clone size: .

CDR3 protein: CASSLGAGSSGANVLTF
CDR3 DNA: TGTGCCAGCAGCTTGGGGGCAGGCAGCTCTGGGGCCAACGTCCTGACTTTC
D gene: .
V gene: TRBV5-6
J gene: TRBJ2-6
clone size: .

CDR3 protein: CASKESSYNSPLHF
CDR3 DNA: TGTGCCAGTAAGGAGAGCTCCTATAATTCACCCCTCCACTTT
D gene: .
V gene: TRBV19
J gene: TRBJ1-6
clone size: .

CDR3 protein: CSVAQSSYLAFF
CDR3 DNA: TGCAGCGTTGCCCAATCATCCTATCTAGCTTTCTTT
D gene: .
V gene: TRBV29-1
J gene: TRBJ1-1
clone size: few

CDR3 protein: CASSRTGDNSPLHF
CDR3 DNA: TGTGCCAGCAGTCGGACAGGGGATAATTCACCCCTCCACTTT
D gene: TRBD1
V gene: TRBV6-5
J gene: TRBJ1-6
clone size: .

CDR3 protein: CASSQSTMVYSPLHF
CDR3 DNA: TGCGCCAGCAGCCAATCGACAATGGTGTATTCACCCCTCCACTTT
D gene: .
V gene: TRBV4-1
J gene: TRBJ1-6
clone size: once

CDR3 protein: CASSAIQGYEQYF
CDR3 DNA: TGTGCCAGCAGCGCCATACAGGGCTACGAGCAGTACTTC
D gene: .
V gene: TRBV3-1/TRBV3-2
J gene: TRBJ2-7
clone size: .

CDR3 protein: CSAPGVAGYTF
CDR3 DNA: TGCAGTGCTCCGGGGGTGGCTGGCTACACCTTC
D gene: .
V gene: TRBV20-1
J gene: TRBJ1-2
clone size: once

CDR3 protein: CASSLAVLETDTQYF
CDR3 DNA: TGTGCCAGCAGCTTGGCCGTTTTGGAGACAGATACGCAGTATTTT
D gene: .
V gene: TRBV5-4
J gene: TRBJ2-3
clone size: .

CDR3 protein: CASSLASGGNIQYF
CDR3 DNA: TGTGCCAGCAGCTTAGCTAGCGGGGGTAACATTCAGTACTTC
D gene: TRBD2
V gene: TRBV7-2
J gene: TRBJ2-4
clone size: .

CDR3 protein: CASSQDGRGGFEQFF
CDR3 DNA: TGTGCCAGCAGCCAAGACGGGCGGGGGGGCTTTGAGCAGTTCTTC
D gene: TRBD2
V gene: TRBV3-1/TRBV3-2
J gene: TRBJ2-1
clone size: .

CDR3 protein: CASITGGNTIYF
CDR3 DNA: TGTGCCAGCATAACAGGAGGAAACACCATATATTTT
D gene: .
V gene: TRBV12-3/TRBV12-4
J gene: TRBJ1-3
clone size: .

CDR3 protein: CASSQRTGGTEAFF
CDR3 DNA: TGTGCCAGCAGTCAACGGACAGGGGGCACTGAAGCTTTCTTT
D gene: TRBD1
V gene: TRBV27
J gene: TRBJ1-1
clone size: .